This T cell receptor beta chain was identified in a study of T cells in Graves' hyperthyroidism and ophthalmopathy. Overall study: The blood sample was taken at first diagnosis, before treatment began.

Exclusion criteria comprised uncontrolled infection, other autoimmune disease, pregnancy or lactation. With regard to this clonotype: Its target is unknown. Being one base from a much bigger clone, this may be a read error.

Study observations and caveats: Before onset, by a median of around 6.1 months, the model predicted ophthalmopathy. The blood repertoire included most of the expanded thyroid clonotypes above 0.001.

Amplified TCR beta CDR3 regions came from RNA transcripts. First-round RT-PCR targeting the TCR CDR3 was performed with the HTBI primer set. One entry per CDR3 protein results from TCRdb running MiXCR on the multiplex PCR reads. The sample lists around 570,000 distinct CDR3 sequences; less than 20% were seen once. CDR1 and CDR2 (germline): MNHEY, SVGEGT. The CDR3 is 15 amino acids. The ends were cut back, 6 bases at V and 0 bases at J, with 12 bases in the middle. The clonotype comes from a man aged 40-49 years with Graves' ophthalmopathy. The chain uses TRBV6-2 or TRBV6-3 and TRBJ2-1; D remains unclear. The sequencing input was blood. The CDR3 sequence is CASSPPVISYNEQFF. Written as DNA, the CDR3 is TGTGCCAGCAGCCCCCCAGTGATCTCCTACAATGAGCAGTTCTTC.